This TCR beta chain was observed in a study of T cells expressing NK-cell markers (dated by TCRdb to about 2020). In the study overall: TCR beta-chain repertoires were profiled in sorted CD3+CD56+NKG2C+, CD3+CD56+NKG2C- and CD3+CD56-NKG2C+ T-cell subsets from fewer than 10 donors. Among the eight sequenced donors, only one was HCMV-seronegative, while the other seven were HCMV-seropositive. The study sequenced eight donors, all healthy volunteers chosen at random: three men and five women. Libraries were sequenced as 2 x 150 bp reads on Illumina HiSeq 2000/2500, MiSeq or NextSeq. Beyond this particular receptor, the publication reports: Those dominant clonotypes were again the most abundant among CD3+CD56-NKG2C+ cells in a few donors, at about 28.3-60.1%. For five or six donors, the dominant CD3+CD56+NKG2C+ clonotypes were among the top 10 CD8+ clonotypes and accounted for roughly 1.0-7.5% of CD8+ T cells. Whether the expanded NKG2C-expressing T cell clones were specific for HCMV antigens was left unclear.

As for this clonotype: Its antigen is currently not known.

HCMV serostatus was determined by detecting HCMV-specific IgG in serum with a commercial ELISA kit. Peripheral blood mononuclear cells were isolated from blood by Ficoll density gradient centrifugation. Sequencing was performed on an Illumina HiSeq 2000. TCR beta cDNA libraries were made by 5'RACE template switching that added a universal primer site and unique molecular identifiers. Priming for cDNA synthesis came from the TCR beta constant segment, and two successive PCR amplification steps followed. Per the source publication's procedure: MIGEC was used to demultiplex reads and group the reads by UMI, and MiTCR was used to assemble and quantify clonotypes. Only TCR cDNA sequences supported by at least two reads were kept to exclude erroneous sequences. The tcR package was used for downstream repertoire analysis, and clonotypes were matched across fractions by CDR3 nucleotide sequence plus V segment. Antigen specificity was annotated against VDJdb with VDJmatch, allowing one amino acid substitution in CDR3. TCRdb reprocessed the reads; each CDR3 protein sequence makes one entry, and DNA is unavailable. The V and J calls shown here were made by TCRdb, not taken from the authors' results. This specimen's table enumerates just under 150,000 distinct CDR3 sequences. The top ten clonotypes cover 9.5% to 15% of the sample.

In the germline V gene (reference sequence), CDR1 corresponds to DFQATT and CDR2 to SNEGSKA. Measured from the cysteine to the phenylalanine, the CDR3 is 13 residues long. DNA for this receptor is not on file. Recombination joined TRBV20-1 with TRBJ2-5. The source material was blood T cells: a sorted CD56 or NKG2C T cell subset, CD4+ or CD8+ T cells, or bulk PBMC T cells (not recorded which). The clonotype originates from a man aged 18-30 years in good health. Donor details come from another sample of the same person, matched by shared clones. CDR3 protein: CSARAAVQETQYF.